This TCR beta chain was identified in a study of STAT5B mutations in CD4+ large granular lymphocyte leukemia. General observations from the study: 8/27 top patient clones versus 2/35 control clones were TRBV06-family.

TCRdb's table, derived via immunoSEQ multiplex PCR, lists solely in-frame clones and lacks some. The repertoire holds 30,000 to 35,000 clones, with 81% as singletons. Details on this clone: Its antigen remains unknown.

Trimming removed 3 bases from V and 11 bases from J; junction bases left unmatched: 8. The length of the CDR3 is 13 residues. Germline V gives CDR1 SGHKS, CDR2 YYEKEE (reference sequence). The receptor comes from a human donor in good health. The rearrangement uses TRBV5-5 and TRBJ1-1; 9 bases fit TRBD1. The sample was CD4+ T cells from blood buffy coats. Here the CDR3 DNA reads TGTGCCAGCAGCTCGGGACAGGGCGTACATGCTTTCTTT. Protein product: CASSSGQGVHAFF.